Presented here are 11 T cell receptor beta chains from one specimen sequenced in a study of control samples from healthy donors and cancer patients. Sequencing used immunoSEQ multiplex PCR; TCRdb keeps in-frame clones, though not all of them. The table includes about 130,000 clones, about 92% detected once. Source material: PBMCs. The receptors stem from a man aged 80 or over with head and neck cancer.

The rearrangement links TRBV6-2 or TRBV6-3 to TRBJ2-7, with D unresolved. CDR1 and CDR2 from the germline V gene are MNHEY and SVGEGT. The CDR3 is made up of 12 amino acids. The germline V and J ends were trimmed by 2 bases and 6 bases, with 8 bases remaining between them. CDR3 loop: CASSYVISEQYF. The DNA of the CDR3 is TGTGCCAGCAGTTACGTCATAAGCGAGCAGTACTTC.

The rearrangement joins TRBV18 to TRBJ2-2; tentative D call: TRBD1 (6 bases). Trimming took 6 bases from V and 1 from J, leaving 15 bases between them. The CDR3 has 16 residues. The germline V gene encodes CDR1 KGHSH and CDR2 LQKENI. The CDR3 DNA is TGTGCCAGCTCTCTTATGTCGACAGGGAACACCGGGGAGCTGTTTTTT. Protein sequence: CASSLMSTGNTGELFF.

The chain joins TRBV6-6 to TRBJ2-5, with D maybe TRBD1 (5 bases). Germline-derived CDR1 and CDR2 are MNHNY and SVGAGI (reference sequence). V was shortened by 7 bases and J by 2 bases, with 14 bases between the two germline ends. The CDR3 has 14 amino acids. CDR3 coding DNA: TGTGCCAGCACCCAGACAGAACCTCAAGAGACCCAGTACTTC. Protein sequence: CASTQTEPQETQYF.

This chain connects TRBV9 to TRBJ1-2, with a tentative D call TRBD1 (5 bases). Germline V CDR1 and CDR2: SGDLS, YYNGEE. The CDR3 contains 13 residues. V lost 7 bases to trimming and J lost 0 bases, with 10 bases between them. CDR3 amino acids: CASVGDANYGYTF. CDR3 nucleotides: TGTGCCAGCGTCGGGGACGCTAACTATGGCTACACCTTC. The whole variable domain, filled in from reference TRBV9 and TRBJ1-2, reads DSGVTQTPKHLITATGQRVTLRCSPRSGDLSVYWYQQSLDQGLQFLIQYYNGEERAKGNILERFSAQQFPDLHSELNLSSLELGDSALYFCASVGDANYGYTFGSGTRLTVV.

The chain employs TRBV20-1 and TRBJ2-2; perhaps D is TRBD1 or TRBD2 (5 bases each). The CDR3 has 15 amino acids. Trimming removed 3 bases at V and 0 bases at J, with 11 bases between. The germline gives CDR1 DFQATT, CDR2 SNEGSKA (reference sequence). The CDR3 loop is CSASPLGANTGELFF. In DNA form, the CDR3 reads TGCAGTGCTAGTCCTTTGGGGGCGAACACCGGGGAGCTGTTTTTT.

V is TRBV5-1 and J is TRBJ2-2; D is uncertain. Trimming left V 2 bases short and J 7 bases short, with 3 bases between. Germline CDR1 is SGHRS and CDR2 is YFSETQ. CDR3 length: 11 amino acids. In DNA, the CDR3 is TGCGCCAGCAGCTTTCTCGGGGAGCTGTTTTTT. This codes for CASSFLGELFF.

J is TRBJ1-2 and V is TRBV6-5, with D maybe TRBD1 (6 bases). The CDR3 runs to 13 residues. Trimming removed 5 bases from V and 4 bases from J, with 11 bases in between. In germline, CDR1 is MNHEY, CDR2 SVGAGI. CDR3 DNA sequence: TGTGCCAGCAGTAGGCCGGACAGCTATGGCTACACCTTC. Its protein product is CASSRPDSYGYTF.

This chain uses TRBV18 with TRBJ1-4, with 7 nucleotides matching TRBD1. CDR1 KGHSH and CDR2 LQKENI come from the germline V gene. Losses at the gene ends were 4 bases for V and 6 bases for J; bases not matched to a gene: 11. This CDR3 spans 16 amino acids. CDR3 amino acids: CASSRVSGGLDEKLFF. In DNA, the CDR3 is TGTGCCAGCTCACGGGTTTCAGGGGGTCTGGATGAAAAACTGTTTTTT.

The J gene is TRBJ1-3, the V gene TRBV5-4; 8 nucleotides match TRBD1. This CDR3 contains 14 residues. Trimming removed 2 bases from V and 7 bases from J; junction bases left unmatched: 5. Looked up from germline, CDR1 is SGHNT and CDR2 is YYREEE (reference sequence). The CDR3 loop reads CASSFGQGRNTIYF. The CDR3, as DNA: TGTGCCAGCAGCTTCGGACAGGGTCGGAACACCATATATTTT. The complete variable domain, with remaining parts taken from reference TRBV5-4 and TRBJ1-3, reads ETGVTQSPTHLIKTRGQQVTLRCSSQSGHNTVSWYQQALGQGPQFIFQYYREEENGRGNFPPRFSGLQFPNYSSELNVNALELDDSALYLCASSFGQGRNTIYFGEGSWLTVV.

The rearrangement uses TRBV10-3 and TRBJ2-7; no firm D call. The V and J ends lost 3 bases and 3 bases respectively, with 6 bases between them. Germline V gene lookup returns CDR1 ENHRY and CDR2 SYGVKD. The CDR3 loop spans 12 amino acids. The CDR3 loop is CAISENIYEQYF. In DNA form, the CDR3 reads TGTGCCATCAGTGAAAATATCTACGAGCAGTACTTC.

The chain carries TRBV9 and TRBJ1-6; TRBD1 is a possible D gene (5 bases). CDR1 is SGDLS and CDR2 is YYNGEE in the germline V gene. The germline V and J ends were trimmed by 4 bases and 5 bases, with 10 bases remaining between them. The CDR3 spans 14 residues. CDR3 bases: TGTGCCAGCAGCTGGATGGGGGATAATTCACCCCTCCACTTT. The encoded protein is CASSWMGDNSPLHF.